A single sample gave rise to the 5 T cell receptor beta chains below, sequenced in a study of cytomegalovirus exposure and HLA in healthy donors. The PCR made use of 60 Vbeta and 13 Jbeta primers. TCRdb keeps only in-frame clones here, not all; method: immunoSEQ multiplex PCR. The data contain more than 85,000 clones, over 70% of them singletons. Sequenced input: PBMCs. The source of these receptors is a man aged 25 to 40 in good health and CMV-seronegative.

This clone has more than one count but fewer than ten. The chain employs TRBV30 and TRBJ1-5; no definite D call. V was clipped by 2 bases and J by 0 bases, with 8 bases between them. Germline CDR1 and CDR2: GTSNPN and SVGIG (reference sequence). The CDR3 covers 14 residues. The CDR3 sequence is CAWSSGYSNQPQHF. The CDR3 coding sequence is TGTGCCTGGAGTTCGGGGTATAGCAATCAGCCCCAGCATTTT.

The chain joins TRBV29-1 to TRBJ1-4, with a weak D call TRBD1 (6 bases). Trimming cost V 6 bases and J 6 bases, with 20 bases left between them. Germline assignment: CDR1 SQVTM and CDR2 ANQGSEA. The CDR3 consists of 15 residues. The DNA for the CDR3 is TGCAGCGTCGCCTTTTTCCAGGGGCAAGATGAAAAACTGTTTTTT. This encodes CSVAFFQGQDEKLFF.

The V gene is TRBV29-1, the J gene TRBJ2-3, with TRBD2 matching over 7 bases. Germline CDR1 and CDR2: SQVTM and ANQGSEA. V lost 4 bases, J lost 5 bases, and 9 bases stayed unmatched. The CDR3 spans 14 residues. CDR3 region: CSVAQSGIKDTQYF. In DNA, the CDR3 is TGCAGCGTTGCACAAAGCGGGATCAAAGATACGCAGTATTTT.

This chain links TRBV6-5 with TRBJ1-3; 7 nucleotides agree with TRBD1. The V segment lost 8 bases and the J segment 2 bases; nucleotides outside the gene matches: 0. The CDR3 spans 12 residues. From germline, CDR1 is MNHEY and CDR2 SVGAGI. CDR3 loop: CASQGAGNTIYF. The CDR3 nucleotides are TGTGCCAGCCAGGGGGCTGGAAACACCATATATTTT.

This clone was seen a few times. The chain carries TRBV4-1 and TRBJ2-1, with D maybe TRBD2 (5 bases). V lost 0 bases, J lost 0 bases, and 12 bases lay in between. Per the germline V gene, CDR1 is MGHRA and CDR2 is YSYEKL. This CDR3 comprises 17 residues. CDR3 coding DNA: TGCGCCAGCAGCCAAGAAGCTAGCACAAGCTCCTACAATGAGCAGTTCTTC. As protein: CASSQEASTSSYNEQFF.